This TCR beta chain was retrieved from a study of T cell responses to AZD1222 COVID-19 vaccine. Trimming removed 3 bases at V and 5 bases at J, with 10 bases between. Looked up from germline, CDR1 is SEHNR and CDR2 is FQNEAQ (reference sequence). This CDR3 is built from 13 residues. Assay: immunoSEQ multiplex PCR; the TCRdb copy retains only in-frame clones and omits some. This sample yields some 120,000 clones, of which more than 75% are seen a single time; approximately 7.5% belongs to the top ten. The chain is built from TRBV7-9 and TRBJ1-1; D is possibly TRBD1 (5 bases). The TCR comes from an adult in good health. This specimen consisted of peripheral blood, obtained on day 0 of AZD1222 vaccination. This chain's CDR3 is CASSLEGITEAFF. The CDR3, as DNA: TGTGCCAGCAGCTTGGAGGGGATAACTGAAGCTTTCTTT.